This TCR beta chain was captured by sequencing in a study of cytomegalovirus exposure and HLA in healthy donors. The study, taken as a whole, reports: Altogether, around 160 TCR beta chains were recorded as cytomegalovirus-associated. In an earlier analysis, most TCR beta V segments were productive about 87% or about 30% of the time.

Primers: 60 Vbeta forward and 13 Jbeta reverse. Profiled with immunoSEQ multiplex PCR; TCRdb holds only in-frame clones, not every one. The data show around 100,000 clones, with 75% to 80% seen just once and 3.5% to 5.5% held by the top ten. Of note for this clone: What it recognizes is unknown. At one boundary the junction diverges from the germline segment, which might be a read error.

Sequences were obtained from PBMCs. The TCR originated in a woman aged 40 to 50 in good health and CMV-seropositive.

The CDR3 region is CASSPEGTSGRRIF. In DNA, the CDR3 is TGTGCTAGCAGCCCAGAAGGGACTAGCGGGAGGAGGATCTTC. The chain joins TRBV7-7 to TRBJ2-1, with 15 bases aligning to TRBD2. Per the germline V gene, CDR1 is SSHAT and CDR2 is FNYEAQ (reference sequence). The CDR3 sequence is 14 residues long. Combining the CDR3 with reference TRBV7-7 and TRBJ2-1 gives the whole variable domain GAGVSQSPRYKVTKRGQDVTLRCDPISSHATLYWYQQALGQGPEFLTYFNYEAQPDKSGLPSDRFSAERPEGSISTLTIQRTEQRDSAMYRCASSPEGTSGRRIFGPGTRLTVL.